Reported below is one T cell receptor beta chain. Those who donated were healthy bone marrow donors. Donors showed nominal health when sampled, although they likely had unrecorded immune exposures. This sample is part of a study of cytomegalovirus exposure and HLA in healthy donors. The PCR contained 60 Vbeta and 13 Jbeta primers. TCRdb's table, derived via immunoSEQ multiplex PCR, lists solely in-frame clones and lacks some. The table lists approximately 170,000 clones, around 80% of them singletons, with roughly 1.4% in the top ten. The CDR3 runs to 14 residues. V shed 2 bases and J shed 0 bases, with 7 bases lying between them. In germline, CDR1 is MNHEY, CDR2 SMNVEV (reference sequence).

This receptor was identified in a man aged 35 to 55 in good health and CMV-seronegative. What was sequenced was PBMCs. The chain couples TRBV27 to TRBJ1-1, with D uncertain. The CDR3 coding sequence is TGTGCCAGCAGTTTACAGGTATTGAACACTGAAGCTTTCTTT. This gives the protein CASSLQVLNTEAFF.